The sequence of this T cell receptor (beta chain) was determined in a study of blood T cell repertoires in COVID-19. Study summary: Samples representing acute and convalescent COVID-19 were sourced from the United States, Italy and Spain. The analysed material was cDNA or gDNA that came from T cells, B-cell-depleted T cells, or PBMCs.

In the original analysis: For nucleated cells, counts were estimated from reference gene primer amplification. Assay used: immunoSEQ multiplex PCR; TCRdb lists only in-frame clones, some missing. D and trimming were read from the DNA, whereas the V and J calls and clone size are those reported in that table. The repertoire has 150,000 to 200,000 clones, approximately 89% of them found once; the top ten carry roughly 8.2%. Trimming removed 3 bases from V and 7 bases from J; junction bases left unmatched: 5. CDR3 length: 13 amino acids. Per the germline V gene, CDR1 is SGHAT and CDR2 is FQNNGV. Sequenced input: peripheral blood. The TCR originated in a woman in her sixties with acute or convalescent COVID-19. The chain uses TRBV11-2 and TRBJ1-2, with 7 bases lining up with TRBD1. This chain's CDR3 is CASSFDRAGGYTF. CDR3 DNA sequence: TGTGCCAGCAGCTTCGACAGGGCGGGTGGCTACACCTTC.